This is a list of T cell receptor beta chains from one sample in a study of blood T cell repertoires in COVID-19. Using immunoSEQ multiplex PCR, the repertoire was profiled, and TCRdb retains in-frame clones only, with some absent. The sample contains 150,000 to 200,000 clones, 76% of which appear only once. The specimen was peripheral blood. The receptors derive from a woman aged 50 to 65 with active or convalescent COVID-19. The CDR3 runs from the conserved cysteine through the conserved F or W. The D gene is left open where the match is weak. Clone size is given for some rows only: seen once, a few or many times, or a class if the clone is expanded.

clone size: NA; V gene: TRBV28; J gene: TRBJ2-7; D gene: NA; CDR3 DNA: TGTGCCAGCAGTTTATCCAGGTTCTCCTACGAGCAGTACTTC; CDR3 protein: CASSLSRFSYEQYF
clone size: few; V gene: TRBV11-2; J gene: TRBJ2-7; D gene: NA; CDR3 DNA: TGTGCCAGCAGCTTAGACCTAGTCGGTCTCGAGCAGTACTTC; CDR3 protein: CASSLDLVGLEQYF
clone size: NA; V gene: TRBV27; J gene: TRBJ2-1; D gene: NA; CDR3 DNA: TGTGCCAGCACCGCGCTTGGGACTTCCAAGAATGAGCAGTTCTTC; CDR3 protein: CASTALGTSKNEQFF
clone size: few; V gene: TRBV4-3; J gene: TRBJ1-6; D gene: NA; CDR3 DNA: TGCGCCAGCAGCCCCGGGGTGGATGATTCACCCCTCCACTTT; CDR3 protein: CASSPGVDDSPLHF
clone size: NA; V gene: TRBV5-1; J gene: TRBJ2-7; D gene: TRBD2; CDR3 DNA: TGCGCCAGCAGCCCCCGGGGTAGCGGGACCTACGAGCAGTACTTC; CDR3 protein: CASSPRGSGTYEQYF
clone size: few; V gene: TRBV5-1; J gene: TRBJ2-1; D gene: NA; CDR3 DNA: TGCGCCAGCAGCTTTGGGGGCCTGTCCTACAATGAGCAGTTCTTC; CDR3 protein: CASSFGGLSYNEQFF
clone size: once; V gene: TRBV18; J gene: TRBJ1-2; D gene: TRBD1; CDR3 DNA: TGTGCCAGCTCACGGGGACAGAACTATGGCTACACCTTC; CDR3 protein: CASSRGQNYGYTF
clone size: NA; V gene: TRBV9; J gene: TRBJ1-3; D gene: NA; CDR3 DNA: TGTGCCAGCAGCGTTGCTGGGGCAAACACCATATATTTT; CDR3 protein: CASSVAGANTIYF
clone size: NA; V gene: TRBV28; J gene: TRBJ1-2; D gene: NA; CDR3 DNA: TGTGCCAGCAGTTTAGGGGCTGGGTATGGCTACACCTTC; CDR3 protein: CASSLGAGYGYTF
clone size: NA; V gene: TRBV5-1; J gene: TRBJ1-1; D gene: NA; CDR3 DNA: TGCGCCAGCAGCTTCGGGGGGAACACTGAAGCTTTCTTT; CDR3 protein: CASSFGGNTEAFF
clone size: once; V gene: TRBV15; J gene: TRBJ1-3; D gene: NA; CDR3 DNA: TGTGCCACCAGCAGAGATAGGGGCTCTGGAAACACCATATATTTT; CDR3 protein: CATSRDRGSGNTIYF
clone size: NA; V gene: TRBV10-3; J gene: TRBJ1-4; D gene: NA; CDR3 DNA: TGTGCCATCGGACAGCTTAATGAAAAACTGTTTTTT; CDR3 protein: CAIGQLNEKLFF
clone size: NA; V gene: TRBV2; J gene: TRBJ2-5; D gene: TRBD2; CDR3 DNA: TGTGCCAGCAGTGGGGTAGCGGGGGGAGGAGAGACCCAGTACTTC; CDR3 protein: CASSGVAGGGETQYF
clone size: NA; V gene: TRBV3-1/TRBV3-2; J gene: TRBJ2-1; D gene: TRBD2; CDR3 DNA: TGTGCCAGCAGCCAAGAACGGGGGGGCCCTCTGGGCGAGCAGTTCTTC; CDR3 protein: CASSQERGGPLGEQFF
clone size: NA; V gene: TRBV3-1/TRBV3-2; J gene: TRBJ1-2; D gene: NA; CDR3 DNA: TGTGCCAGCAGCGTCGCACTTGGGAGCTATGGCTACACCTTC; CDR3 protein: CASSVALGSYGYTF
clone size: few; V gene: TRBV7-2; J gene: TRBJ2-3; D gene: NA; CDR3 DNA: TGTGCCAGCAGCTTAGATCAGGGTACAGATACGCAGTATTTT; CDR3 protein: CASSLDQGTDTQYF
clone size: few; V gene: TRBV27; J gene: TRBJ2-7; D gene: NA; CDR3 DNA: TGTGCCAGCAGTTTAACGGGGGGCCCTGCCTACGAGCAGTACTTC; CDR3 protein: CASSLTGGPAYEQYF
clone size: NA; V gene: TRBV7-2; J gene: TRBJ1-2; D gene: NA; CDR3 DNA: TGTGCCAGCAGCGAGTATTCCAACTATGGCTACACCTTC; CDR3 protein: CASSEYSNYGYTF
clone size: NA; V gene: TRBV6-4; J gene: TRBJ2-7; D gene: NA; CDR3 DNA: TGTGCCAGCAAGGCGGGGGCTAACCACTTC; CDR3 protein: CASKAGANHF
clone size: NA; V gene: TRBV6-4; J gene: TRBJ1-2; D gene: TRBD1; CDR3 DNA: TGTGCCAGCAGTGACTCCGGAGACAGGGGGCGAGATGGCTACACCTTC; CDR3 protein: CASSDSGDRGRDGYTF
clone size: NA; V gene: TRBV7-3; J gene: TRBJ1-2; D gene: TRBD1; CDR3 DNA: TGTGCCAGCAGCTTAAATCCGACAGGGGAAGGCTACACCTTC; CDR3 protein: CASSLNPTGEGYTF
clone size: few; V gene: TRBV3-1/TRBV3-2; J gene: TRBJ2-1; D gene: TRBD2; CDR3 DNA: TGTGCCAGCAGCCGCGCGGCGACTAGCGGGAATAACAATGAGCAGTTCTTC; CDR3 protein: CASSRAATSGNNNEQFF
clone size: NA; V gene: TRBV3-1/TRBV3-2; J gene: TRBJ2-1; D gene: TRBD2; CDR3 DNA: TGTGCCAGCAGCCAAGATTCAGCGGGGGTTTCCTACAATGAGCAGTTCTTC; CDR3 protein: CASSQDSAGVSYNEQFF
clone size: NA; V gene: TRBV7-9; J gene: TRBJ2-7; D gene: NA; CDR3 DNA: TGTGCCAGCAGCCCAACGGGACACACCACCTACGAGCAGTACTTC; CDR3 protein: CASSPTGHTTYEQYF
clone size: NA; V gene: TRBV7-8; J gene: TRBJ1-4; D gene: TRBD1; CDR3 DNA: TGTGCCAGCAGCTTTATAGGGGGACAGAGCGGTGAAAAACTGTTTTTT; CDR3 protein: CASSFIGGQSGEKLFF
clone size: NA; V gene: TRBV6-6; J gene: TRBJ1-1; D gene: TRBD1; CDR3 DNA: TGTGCCAGCAGCATACAGGGGCGAGGAGCTGAAGCTTTCTTT; CDR3 protein: CASSIQGRGAEAFF
clone size: NA; V gene: TRBV19; J gene: TRBJ2-1; D gene: TRBD2; CDR3 DNA: TGTGCCAGTAGTATTAGCGGGGGGTCGGGCAATGAGCAGTTCTTC; CDR3 protein: CASSISGGSGNEQFF
clone size: NA; V gene: TRBV3-1/TRBV3-2; J gene: TRBJ1-2; D gene: NA; CDR3 DNA: TGTGCCAGCAGCCAAGAAAGGTTTTGGCGGGGCTACACCTTC; CDR3 protein: CASSQERFWRGYTF
clone size: NA; V gene: TRBV7-2; J gene: TRBJ2-7; D gene: TRBD2; CDR3 DNA: TGTGCCAGCAGCTTTCAGCGGGGGGGCCAAGAGCAGTACTTC; CDR3 protein: CASSFQRGGQEQYF
clone size: NA; V gene: TRBV7-8; J gene: TRBJ2-2; D gene: TRBD1; CDR3 DNA: TGTGCCAGCAGAACACAGGGGCCCCAGTTCACCGGGGAGCTGTTTTTT; CDR3 protein: CASRTQGPQFTGELFF
clone size: NA; V gene: TRBV7-6; J gene: TRBJ2-3; D gene: TRBD2; CDR3 DNA: TGTGCCAGCGCACTAGCGGGGGGCACAGATACGCAGTATTTT; CDR3 protein: CASALAGGTDTQYF
clone size: NA; V gene: TRBV13; J gene: TRBJ2-1; D gene: TRBD2; CDR3 DNA: TGTGCCAGCAGCTTATTTAGCGGGGGGGCCCACCGTGAGCAGTTCTTC; CDR3 protein: CASSLFSGGAHREQFF
clone size: few; V gene: TRBV7-6; J gene: TRBJ2-1; D gene: TRBD2; CDR3 DNA: TGTGCCAGCAGCTTATTTTCGACTAGCGGGGGCTATGAGCAGTTCTTC; CDR3 protein: CASSLFSTSGGYEQFF
clone size: once; V gene: TRBV6-5; J gene: TRBJ1-1; D gene: NA; CDR3 DNA: TGTGCCAGCAGTTACTCATCAGGGGTGAACACTGAAGCTTTCTTT; CDR3 protein: CASSYSSGVNTEAFF
clone size: NA; V gene: TRBV29-1; J gene: TRBJ2-7; D gene: TRBD2; CDR3 DNA: TGCAGCGTTTCTAGCGGGGGGGAAGGGTACGAGCAGTACTTC; CDR3 protein: CSVSSGGEGYEQYF
clone size: NA; V gene: TRBV19; J gene: TRBJ1-6; D gene: TRBD1; CDR3 DNA: TGTGCCAGCAGGGACAGGGCGAATTCACCCCTCCACTTT; CDR3 protein: CASRDRANSPLHF
clone size: NA; V gene: TRBV12-3/TRBV12-4; J gene: TRBJ1-2; D gene: TRBD1; CDR3 DNA: TGTGCCAGCCGGGGACAGATCTATGGCTACACCTTC; CDR3 protein: CASRGQIYGYTF
clone size: NA; V gene: TRBV19; J gene: TRBJ1-1; D gene: TRBD1; CDR3 DNA: TGTGCCAGTAGTCCCAGGGGGCGGTATGAAGCTTTCTTT; CDR3 protein: CASSPRGRYEAFF
clone size: once; V gene: TRBV11-3; J gene: TRBJ2-5; D gene: TRBD2; CDR3 DNA: TGTGCCAGCAGCGCCCTGGGACTAGCGGAAGAGACCCAGTACTTC; CDR3 protein: CASSALGLAEETQYF
clone size: NA; V gene: TRBV7-2; J gene: TRBJ2-2; D gene: NA; CDR3 DNA: TGTGCCAGCAGCTTAGTCGTGCAGGGGTCCGGGGAGCTGTTTTTT; CDR3 protein: CASSLVVQGSGELFF
clone size: NA; V gene: TRBV28; J gene: TRBJ2-7; D gene: TRBD2; CDR3 DNA: TGTGCCAGCAAGCGATCGGGACTAGCGGGAGGGACCTACGAGCAGTACTTC; CDR3 protein: CASKRSGLAGGTYEQYF
clone size: NA; V gene: TRBV7-3; J gene: TRBJ1-2; D gene: NA; CDR3 DNA: TGTGCCAGCAGCTTAGAGGAGGGCTATGGCTACACCTTC; CDR3 protein: CASSLEEGYGYTF
clone size: many; V gene: TRBV4-3; J gene: TRBJ1-5; D gene: NA; CDR3 DNA: TGCGCCAGCAGCCAAGCACACGACAGACCCCAGCCTCTTTATAGCAATCAGCCCCAGCATTTT; CDR3 protein: CASSQAHDRPQPLYSNQPQHF
clone size: once; V gene: TRBV18; J gene: TRBJ2-1; D gene: NA; CDR3 DNA: TGTGCCAGCTCACCTCTCCAGGGTTCCTACAATGAGCAGTTCTTC; CDR3 protein: CASSPLQGSYNEQFF
clone size: NA; V gene: TRBV4-3; J gene: TRBJ2-7; D gene: NA; CDR3 DNA: TGCGCCAGCAGCCAAGTTGTCGGTCCATCCTACGAGCAGTACTTC; CDR3 protein: CASSQVVGPSYEQYF
clone size: once; V gene: TRBV30; J gene: TRBJ2-2; D gene: NA; CDR3 DNA: TGTGCCTGGATTCCAGATACCGGGGAGCTGTTTTTT; CDR3 protein: CAWIPDTGELFF
clone size: NA; V gene: TRBV21-1; J gene: TRBJ2-2; D gene: NA; CDR3 DNA: TGTGCCAGCAGCAAAGGTCCCCTAGCGGACGGGGAGCTGTTTTTT; CDR3 protein: CASSKGPLADGELFF
clone size: once; V gene: TRBV13; J gene: TRBJ2-7; D gene: NA; CDR3 DNA: TGTGCCAGCACCGCCACCCGTCTAGATACCTACGAGCAGTACTTC; CDR3 protein: CASTATRLDTYEQYF
clone size: NA; V gene: TRBV6-2/TRBV6-3; J gene: TRBJ1-5; D gene: NA; CDR3 DNA: TGTGCCAGCAGCCCCCTATCACCGGGACAAACTAATCAGCCCCAGCATTTT; CDR3 protein: CASSPLSPGQTNQPQHF
clone size: NA; V gene: TRBV7-2; J gene: TRBJ2-5; D gene: TRBD2; CDR3 DNA: TGTGCCAGCAGCTTAGGGGGGGGAGCTAGCGGACAAGAGACCCAGTACTTC; CDR3 protein: CASSLGGGASGQETQYF
clone size: NA; V gene: TRBV28; J gene: TRBJ2-6; D gene: NA; CDR3 DNA: TGTGCCAGCAGTTTGGGACATTCTCACCCCTCTGGGGCCAACGTCCTGACTTTC; CDR3 protein: CASSLGHSHPSGANVLTF
clone size: NA; V gene: TRBV29-1; J gene: TRBJ2-7; D gene: NA; CDR3 DNA: TGCAGCGTGGTGTGGGGCAGGGGCGAGCAGTACTTC; CDR3 protein: CSVVWGRGEQYF
clone size: NA; V gene: TRBV7-8; J gene: TRBJ2-3; D gene: TRBD1; CDR3 DNA: TGTGCCAGCAGCTTACAGGGGGCCGTCAGGGATACGCAGTATTTT; CDR3 protein: CASSLQGAVRDTQYF
clone size: NA; V gene: TRBV29-1; J gene: TRBJ2-7; D gene: TRBD1; CDR3 DNA: TGCAGCGTTGAATCAGGACAGGGGGCATACGAGCAGTACTTC; CDR3 protein: CSVESGQGAYEQYF
clone size: NA; V gene: TRBV4-3; J gene: TRBJ2-3; D gene: NA; CDR3 DNA: TGCGCCAGCAGCCAAGATGAACGGGGGTTGGCAGATACGCAGTATTTT; CDR3 protein: CASSQDERGLADTQYF